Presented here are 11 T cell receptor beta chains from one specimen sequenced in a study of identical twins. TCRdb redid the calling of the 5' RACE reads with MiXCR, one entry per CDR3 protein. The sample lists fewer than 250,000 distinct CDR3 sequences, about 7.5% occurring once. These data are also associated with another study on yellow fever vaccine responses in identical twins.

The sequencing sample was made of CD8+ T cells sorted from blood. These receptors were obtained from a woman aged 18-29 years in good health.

CDR3 residues: CASSTPGTSGGFSTDTQYF. The CDR3 DNA sequence: TGTGCCAGCAGCACGCCAGGGACTAGCGGGGGCTTTAGCACAGATACGCAGTATTTT. This sequence joins TRBV12-3 or TRBV12-4 and TRBJ2-3, with TRBD2 matching over 14 bases. The trim removed 6 bases at V and 0 bases at J, leaving 11 bases unmatched. The CDR3 is made up of 19 amino acids.

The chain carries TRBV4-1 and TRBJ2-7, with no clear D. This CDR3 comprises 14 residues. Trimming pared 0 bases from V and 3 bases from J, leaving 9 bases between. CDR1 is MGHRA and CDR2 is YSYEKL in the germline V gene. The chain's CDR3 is CASSQDWDGYEQYV. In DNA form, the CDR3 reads TGCGCCAGCAGCCAAGATTGGGATGGCTACGAGCAGTACGTC.

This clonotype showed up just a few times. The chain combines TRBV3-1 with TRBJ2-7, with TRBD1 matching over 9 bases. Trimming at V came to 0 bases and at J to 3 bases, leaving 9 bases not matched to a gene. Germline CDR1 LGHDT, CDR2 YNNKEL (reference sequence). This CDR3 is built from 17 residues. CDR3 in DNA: TGTGCCAGCAGCCAAGAAGGTAGACAGGGGGGTCTCTACGAGCAGTACGTC. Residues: CASSQEGRQGGLYEQYV.

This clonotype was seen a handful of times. CDR3 protein: CASSLLGTGKNEQFF. CDR3 sequence (DNA): TGTGCCAGCAGTTTACTGGGGACAGGGAAAAATGAGCAGTTCTTC. The J gene is TRBJ2-1, the V gene TRBV12-3 or TRBV12-4; 9 bases align to TRBD1. The CDR3 is 15 amino acids. After removal of 2 bases from V and 7 bases from J, the junction contained 6 bases not matched to a gene.

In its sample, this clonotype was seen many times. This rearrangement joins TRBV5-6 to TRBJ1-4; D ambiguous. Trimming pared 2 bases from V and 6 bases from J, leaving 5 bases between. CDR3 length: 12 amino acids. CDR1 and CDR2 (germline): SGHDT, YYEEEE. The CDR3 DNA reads TGTGCCAGCAGCTTCTACGATGAAAAACTGTTTTTT. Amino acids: CASSFYDEKLFF.

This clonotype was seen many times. The CDR3, as DNA: TGTGCCAGCAGGAGCGGGGGGGCAAGTAATGAGCAGTTCTTC. Its protein is CASRSGGASNEQFF. This chain connects TRBV6-2 or TRBV6-3 to TRBJ2-1; 10 positions match TRBD2. V trimming: 6 bases; J trimming: 7 bases; junction bases outside the gene matches: 6. This CDR3 has 14 amino acids. Germline V lookup: CDR1 MNHEY, CDR2 SVGEGT.

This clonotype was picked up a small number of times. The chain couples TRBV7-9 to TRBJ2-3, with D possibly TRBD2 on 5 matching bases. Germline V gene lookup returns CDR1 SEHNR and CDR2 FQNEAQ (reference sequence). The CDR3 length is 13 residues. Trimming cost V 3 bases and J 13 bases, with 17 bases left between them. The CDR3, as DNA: TGTGCCAGCAGCTTCACCGGACGGGCCGGGAAGTATTTT. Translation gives CASSFTGRAGKYF.

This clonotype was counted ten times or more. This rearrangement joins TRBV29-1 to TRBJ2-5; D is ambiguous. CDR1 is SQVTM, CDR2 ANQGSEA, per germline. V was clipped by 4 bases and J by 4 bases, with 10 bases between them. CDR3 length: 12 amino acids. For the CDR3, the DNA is TGCAGCGTTGTCCCAAGCCCAGAGACCCAGTACTTC. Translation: CSVVPSPETQYF.

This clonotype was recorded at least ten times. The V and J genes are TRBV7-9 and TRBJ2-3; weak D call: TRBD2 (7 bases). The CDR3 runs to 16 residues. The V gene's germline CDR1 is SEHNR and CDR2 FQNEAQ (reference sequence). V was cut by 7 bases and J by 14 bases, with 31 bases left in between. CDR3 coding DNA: TGTGCCAGCACCCCAGGGGCTAGCGGAAATCGCCAGACAGCGTATTTT. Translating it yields CASTPGASGNRQTAYF.

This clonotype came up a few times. CDR3 in DNA: TGTGCCACCGGTAGCGGGGGGTACTACGAGCAGTACGTC. Translated: CATGSGGYYEQYV. The chain uses TRBV24-1 and TRBJ2-7; 10 bases map to TRBD2. Looked up from germline, CDR1 is KGHDR and CDR2 is SFDVKD. The CDR3 runs to 13 residues. V was pared by 9 bases and J by 3 bases, with 4 bases of the junction left unmatched.

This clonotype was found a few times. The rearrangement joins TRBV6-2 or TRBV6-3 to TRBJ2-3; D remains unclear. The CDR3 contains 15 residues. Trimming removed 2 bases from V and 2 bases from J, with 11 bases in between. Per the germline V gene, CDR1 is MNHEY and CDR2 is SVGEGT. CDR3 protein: CASSYGGSDTDTQYF. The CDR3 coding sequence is TGTGCCAGCAGTTACGGTGGGTCCGACACAGATACGCAGTATTTT.